The 24 T cell receptor beta chains below were found in one sample sequenced in a study of blood T cells in healthy people across ages. Through a sample-barcoded 5' primer and a J-beta primer mix, a second PCR was run for roughly 7 to 12 cycles. MiXCR was run by TCRdb on the 5' RACE reads, yielding one entry per CDR3 protein. The repertoire holds 600,000 to 1,000,000 distinct CDR3 sequences, with over 45% as singletons. Sequencing was performed on blood. Receptors originate from a man aged 25-45 years in good health.

The chain has TRBV6-1 and TRBJ1-5; possible D gene TRBD1, 6 bases. Trimming removed 7 bases at V and 7 bases at J, with 20 bases between. CDR1 MNHNS and CDR2 SASEGT come from the germline V gene. The CDR3 contains 15 residues. The CDR3 DNA sequence: TGTGCCAGCACCAGACCTGGACAGCTGGGCCAGCCCCAGCATTTT. The encoded protein is CASTRPGQLGQPQHF.

V gene TRBV4-2 combines with J gene TRBJ2-1; D unclear. The CDR3 contains 14 residues. V was trimmed by 4 bases and J by 10 bases, leaving 17 bases between them. Germline V gene data show CDR1 as LGHNA and CDR2 as YNFKEQ. CDR3 loop: CASSLNPAYYEQFF. CDR3 in DNA: TGTGCCAGCAGCCTCAATCCAGCCTACTACGAGCAGTTCTTC.

The CDR3 DNA follows: TGTGCCGCGGGGCGACAGGGGTCCTACGAGCAGTACTTC. Its protein product is CAAGRQGSYEQYF. The genes are TRBV7-7 and TRBJ2-5, with TRBD1 matching over 8 bases. The assigned J gene may be wrong: the sequence end matches TRBJ2-7 better. From germline, CDR1 is SSHAT and CDR2 FNYEAQ (reference sequence). The CDR3 runs to 13 residues.

The chain couples TRBV6-1 to TRBJ1-1, with 7 bases matching TRBD1. This CDR3 has 15 residues. In germline, CDR1 is MNHNS, CDR2 SASEGT. The J segment lost 2 bases and the V segment lost 5 bases, leaving 8 bases of the junction unmatched. The CDR3 region has the DNA TGTGCCAGCAGTCAGGACAGGCAACGTAACACTGAAGCTTTCTTT. As protein: CASSQDRQRNTEAFF.

The chain uses TRBV20-1 and TRBJ2-7; TRBD2 matches 7 bases. The CDR3 spans 17 residues. The V gene's germline CDR1 is DFQATT and CDR2 SNEGSKA (reference sequence). The V and J ends lost 2 bases and 4 bases, in that order; junction bases with no gene match: 17. The CDR3 loop is CSARLVLGGRTGYEQYF. The CDR3 coding sequence is TGCAGTGCTAGATTGGTGCTGGGGGGGAGGACCGGGTACGAGCAGTACTTC.

The V gene is TRBV20-1, the J gene TRBJ2-7; the D is unclear. CDR1 and CDR2 (germline): DFQATT, SNEGSKA (reference sequence). The CDR3 extends over 10 amino acids. V was cut by 5 bases and J by 3 bases, with 5 bases left in between. In DNA form, the CDR3 reads TGCAGTGCTGGGAACTACGAGCAGTACTTC. Translation gives CSAGNYEQYF.

The chain joins TRBV20-1 to TRBJ2-1; TRBD2 matches 9 bases. CDR3 length: 14 residues. Germline lookup yields CDR1 DFQATT and CDR2 SNEGSKA (reference sequence). V shed 6 bases, J shed 5 bases, and the junction held 8 bases outside the gene matches. DNA of the CDR3: TGCAGTGCAATGCCGGGACTAGCTAACAATGAGCAGTTCTTC. The encoded protein is CSAMPGLANNEQFF.

This clonotype was picked up many times. The V and J genes are TRBV12-5 and TRBJ2-3, with a weak D call TRBD1 (5 bases). This CDR3 has 17 amino acids. Germline CDR1 and CDR2: LGHNT and FRNRAP. Trimming left V 0 bases short and J 4 bases short, with 17 bases between. In DNA, the CDR3 is TGTGCTAGTGGTTTGGTAAGCAAGGGGCCGCCCTCAGATACGCAGTATTTT. Translation gives CASGLVSKGPPSDTQYF.

In regard to this clonotype: The junction does not match germline at one end; this may be a read error. V is TRBV30 and J is TRBJ1-1; no definite D call. The CDR3 totals 12 residues. Per the germline V gene, CDR1 is GTSNPN and CDR2 is SVGIG (reference sequence). This CDR3 reads CAGSFRNTEAFF. CDR3 nucleotide sequence: TGTGCCGGGAGCTTCCGGAACACTGAAGCTTTCTTT.

The rearrangement uses TRBV10-2 and TRBJ1-5, with 8 bases matching TRBD1. Trimming removed 6 bases from V and 8 bases from J; junction bases left unmatched: 9. Germline V gene lookup returns CDR1 WSHSY and CDR2 SAAADI. The CDR3 sequence is 14 residues long. CDR3: CASRMTGENKPQHF. The DNA for the CDR3 is TGCGCCAGCAGAATGACAGGGGAGAACAAGCCCCAGCATTTT.

The V and J genes are TRBV5-5 and TRBJ1-1; D remains ambiguous. V lost 4 bases, J lost 0 bases, and 7 bases lay in between. CDR1 is SGHKS and CDR2 is YYEKEE in the germline V gene (reference sequence). CDR3 length: 13 amino acids. The CDR3 sequence: CASSPAVNTEAFF. CDR3 DNA: TGTGCCAGCAGCCCGGCAGTGAACACTGAAGCTTTCTTT. The full variable domain, in which reference TRBV5-5 and TRBJ1-1 provide the parts outside the CDR3, is DAGVTQSPTHLIKTRGQQVTLRCSPISGHKSVSWYQQVLGQGPQFIFQYYEKEERGRGNFPDRFSARQFPNYSSELNVNALLLGDSALYLCASSPAVNTEAFFGQGTRLTVV.

The chain recombines TRBV10-3 with TRBJ1-5; D remains unclear. Trimming stripped 6 bases from V and 2 bases from J, with 11 bases between. This CDR3 has 14 amino acids. Germline lookup yields CDR1 ENHRY and CDR2 SYGVKD. CDR3 nucleotide sequence: TGTGCCATCAGCGAGGACTTAGGCAATCAGCCCCAGCATTTT. Protein product: CAISEDLGNQPQHF.

V and J are TRBV6-1 and TRBJ1-2; D unclear. Looked up from germline, CDR1 is MNHNS and CDR2 is SASEGT. CDR3 length: 14 residues. Trimming left V 1 base short and J 4 bases short, with 10 bases between. The CDR3 spells CASSEGSSTYGYTF. The CDR3 region has the DNA TGTGCCAGCAGTGAAGGATCGAGCACCTATGGCTACACCTTC.

This clonotype showed up just once. The genes are TRBV18 and TRBJ2-7; 11 bases fit TRBD1. Unmatched junction bases numbered 8, after V lost 3 bases and J lost 4 bases. From germline, CDR1 is KGHSH and CDR2 LQKENI. The CDR3 has 16 residues. CDR3 loop: CASSPMGQGDLYEQYF. The CDR3 region has the DNA TGTGCCAGCTCACCGATGGGACAGGGGGATTTATACGAGCAGTACTTC.

The J gene is TRBJ2-1, the V gene TRBV12-3 or TRBV12-4; D gene ambiguous. The end of the DNA is better explained by TRBJ2-7, so the J call may be wrong. The CDR3 covers 12 residues. CDR3 residues: CASSLNSAEQYF. In nucleotides, the CDR3 is TGTGCCAGCAGTTTGAATAGTGCTGAGCAGTACTTC.

The V gene is TRBV7-2, the J gene TRBJ2-2; D possibly corresponds to TRBD1 (5 bases). The CDR3 runs 15 residues. Deletions cut 1 base from V and 6 bases from J, with 12 bases between. Germline CDR1 reads SGHTA; CDR2 reads FQGNSA. The CDR3 is CASSLGGPRAGELFF. CDR3 sequence (DNA): TGTGCCAGCAGCTTAGGGGGCCCCCGGGCCGGGGAGCTGTTTTTT.

The chain couples TRBV20-1 to TRBJ2-1; 10 bases agree with TRBD1. Germline V gene lookup returns CDR1 DFQATT and CDR2 SNEGSKA (reference sequence). This CDR3 contains 14 residues. Losses at the gene ends were 1 base for V and 9 bases for J; bases not matched to a gene: 6. CDR3 DNA: TGCAGTGCTAGAGGACAGGGGGCCTTTGGTGAGCAGTTCTTC. This translates into CSARGQGAFGEQFF.

V is TRBV3-1 and J is TRBJ2-1, with 10 bases identical to TRBD2. Germline values: CDR1 LGHDT, CDR2 YNNKEL (reference sequence). The junction had 4 bases not matched to a gene; V was cut back by 1 base and J by 4 bases. CDR3 length: 16 residues. CDR3 loop: CASSQGLAGHYNEQFF. As DNA, the CDR3 is TGTGCCAGCAGCCAAGGACTAGCGGGCCATTACAATGAGCAGTTCTTC.

The chain joins TRBV20-1 to TRBJ2-2; a possible D gene is TRBD2 (6 bases). The CDR3 spans 15 residues. In germline, CDR1 is DFQATT, CDR2 SNEGSKA (reference sequence). The V end lost 6 bases, the J end lost 0 bases, and 14 bases lay between the germline ends. CDR3 bases: TGCAGTGCCCTCGGAGGGGCTACGAACACCGGGGAGCTGTTTTTT. This gives the protein CSALGGATNTGELFF.

J is TRBJ2-1 and V is TRBV7-9; 11 bases align to TRBD2. J gave up 4 bases and V 5 bases, and 7 bases lay outside the gene matches. This CDR3 has 16 amino acids. Per germline, CDR1 SEHNR and CDR2 FQNEAQ (reference sequence). The CDR3 sequence is CASSPRTSGFYNEQFF. CDR3 DNA: TGTGCCAGCAGCCCTCGGACTAGCGGGTTTTACAATGAGCAGTTCTTC.

The rearrangement uses TRBV5-6 and TRBJ2-7; possible D gene TRBD2, 6 bases. Germline CDR1 SGHDT, CDR2 YYEEEE. CDR3 length: 13 residues. Trimming left V 4 bases short and J 6 bases short, with 14 bases between. The chain's CDR3 is CASSLLRDAEQYF. The DNA of the CDR3 is TGTGCCAGCAGCCTCTTGCGGGACGCCGAGCAGTACTTC.

This clonotype was counted a single time. The chain recombines TRBV7-9 with TRBJ1-4; no definite D call. Germline CDR1 SEHNR, CDR2 FQNEAQ (reference sequence). Trimming left V 5 bases short and J 7 bases short, with 8 bases between. The length of the CDR3 is 12 residues. CDR3: CASSPLSEKLFF. Written as DNA, the CDR3 is TGTGCCAGCAGCCCCCTTAGTGAAAAACTGTTTTTT.

The chain recombines TRBV20-1 with TRBJ2-5, with D perhaps TRBD1 or TRBD2 (6 bases each). CDR1 DFQATT and CDR2 SNEGSKA come from the germline V gene (reference sequence). V lost 3 bases to trimming and J lost 11 bases, with 13 bases between them. The CDR3 is 11 amino acids. The chain's CDR3 is CSARGGDEQYF. The CDR3 DNA sequence: TGCAGTGCTAGGGGGGGCGATGAGCAGTACTTC.

This clonotype was observed a handful of times. The chain has TRBV18 and TRBJ2-4; the match to TRBD2 covers 11 bases. The DNA end is a closer match to TRBJ2-7, so the J assignment may be wrong. CDR1 and CDR2 from the germline V gene are KGHSH and LQKENI. This CDR3 contains 15 residues. The CDR3 sequence: CASSKTSGSYHEQYF. DNA of the CDR3: TGTGCCAGCTCGAAAACTAGCGGGAGTTACCACGAGCAGTACTTC.